Listed here are 11 T cell receptor beta chains from one sample, sequenced in a study of T cells in Graves' hyperthyroidism and ophthalmopathy. The CDR3 regions of TCR beta were amplified from RNA transcripts. First-round RT-PCR of the TCR CDR3 relied on the HTBI primer set. TCRdb re-analysed the multiplex PCR reads in MiXCR, keeping a single row per CDR3 protein. The sample has over 500,000 distinct CDR3 sequences, 14% seen once. Sequenced: blood. The receptors shown here come from a woman aged 40 to 50 with Graves' hyperthyroidism.

This clonotype turned up a few times. The V call is TRBV28, the J call TRBJ1-1; TRBD1 matches at 10 bases. CDR3 size: 15 residues. The germline V gene encodes CDR1 MDHEN and CDR2 SYDVKM. Trimming at V came to 5 bases and at J to 7 bases, leaving 10 bases not matched to a gene. The CDR3 sequence is CASSEPGQGQIEAFF. For the CDR3, the DNA is TGTGCCAGCAGTGAACCGGGACAGGGGCAGATTGAAGCTTTCTTT.

There are many counts of this clonotype. This chain links TRBV28 with TRBJ2-7; 13 positions agree with TRBD2. The germline V gene encodes CDR1 MDHEN and CDR2 SYDVKM. The CDR3 has 15 residues. Trimming cost V 5 bases and J 3 bases; bases outside gene matches: 4. CDR3 sequence (DNA): TGTGCCAGCAGTGCACTAGCGGGAGGGCTCTACGAGCAGTACTTC. Encoded protein: CASSALAGGLYEQYF. The full variable domain, in which reference TRBV28 and TRBJ2-7 provide the parts outside the CDR3, is DVKVTQSSRYLVKRTGEKVFLECVQDMDHENMFWYRQDPGLGLRLIYFSYDVKMKEKGDIPEGYSVSREKKERFSLILESASTNQTSMYLCASSALAGGLYEQYFGPGTRLTVT.

For this clonotype: This clone may be a read error of a much larger clone one base away. The chain recombines TRBV6-2 or TRBV6-3 with TRBJ2-7; unclear D gene. The J call may be in error: the DNA end matches TRBJ2-1 better. This CDR3 comprises 14 residues. The germline V gene has CDR1 MNHEY and CDR2 SVGEGT. The CDR3 loop reads CASSYSTSAYEQFF. DNA of the CDR3: TGTGCCAGCAGTTACTCTACGTCTGCCTACGAGCAGTTCTTC.

This clonotype was found many times. CDR3 DNA: TGCGCCAGCAACGAGGGACAGAGCGACAATGAGCAGTTCTTC. This gives the protein CASNEGQSDNEQFF. The chain uses TRBV5-1 and TRBJ2-1; 7 nucleotides align to TRBD1. This CDR3 comprises 14 residues. CDR1 is SGHRS and CDR2 is YFSETQ in the germline V gene. Losses at the gene ends were 6 bases for V and 5 bases for J; bases not matched to a gene: 8.

The chain carries TRBV4-2 and TRBJ2-3; D is perhaps TRBD1 or TRBD2 (5 bases each). Trimming cost V 0 bases and J 2 bases, with 15 bases left between them. The CDR3 runs 17 residues. Per the germline V gene, CDR1 is LGHNA and CDR2 is YNFKEQ. DNA of the CDR3: TGTGCCAGCAGCCAAGATGGGGCAGGGAGCTACACAGATACGCAGTATTTT. Translated: CASSQDGAGSYTDTQYF.

To note about this clonotype: Being one base from a much bigger clone, this may be a read error. The chain joins TRBV28 to TRBJ1-1; tentatively, D is TRBD1 (5 bases). The length of the CDR3 is 20 residues. Trimming removed 5 bases from V and 1 base from J, with 29 bases in between. CDR1 is MDHEN and CDR2 is SYDVKM in the germline V gene. The CDR3 DNA reads as TGTGCCAGCAGTCCCCTCCCCTACGGGACGTACCGGCTCTCGAACACTGAAGCTTTCTTT. Protein: CASSPLPYGTYRLSNTEAFF. Supplemented by reference TRBV28 and TRBJ1-1, the full variable domain reads DVKVTQSSRYLVKRTGEKVFLECVQDMDHENMFWYRQDPGLGLRLIYFSYDVKMKEKGDIPEGYSVSREKKERFSLILESASTNQTSMYLCASSPLPYGTYRLSNTEAFFGQGTRLTVV.

This clonotype was detected ten times or more. The chain joins TRBV2 to TRBJ1-4; possible D gene TRBD1, 5 bases. CDR3 length: 14 amino acids. The germline V and J ends were trimmed by 6 bases and 5 bases, with 13 bases remaining between them. Per germline, CDR1 SNHLY and CDR2 FYNNEI. CDR3 nucleotides: TGTGCCAGCAGCGTCGACAGTATAAATGAAAAACTGTTTTTT. Its translation: CASSVDSINEKLFF.

About this clonotype: Without the conserved terminal phenylalanine or tryptophan, this CDR3 likely stems from a read error. This rearrangement joins TRBV5-6 to TRBJ2-1; D perhaps matches TRBD1 (6 bases). CDR3 length: 15 residues. V was shortened by 2 bases and J by 5 bases, with 14 bases between the two germline ends. CDR1 SGHDT and CDR2 YYEEEE come from the germline V gene. CDR3 sequence reads: CASSFQNRANNEQFV. The CDR3 DNA follows: TGTGCCAGCAGCTTCCAAAACAGGGCCAACAATGAGCAGTTCGTC.

This clonotype showed up just a few times. The chain employs TRBV2 and TRBJ2-7, with a possible D match to TRBD1 (5 bases). The CDR3 extends over 11 amino acids. Trimming cost V 8 bases and J 9 bases, with 14 bases left between them. Per germline, CDR1 SNHLY and CDR2 FYNNEI. This CDR3 is CASLQDQGQYF. As DNA, the CDR3 is TGTGCCAGCCTCCAGGACCAGGGGCAGTACTTC.

Regarding this clonotype: This sequence may be a read error, since a much larger clone differs from it by one base. CDR3 nucleotides: TGTGCCAGCAGCCAAGGGTCCGGGCAGTACTTC. Its translation is CASSQGSGQYF. The chain recombines TRBV3-1 with TRBJ2-7; D unresolved. CDR1 is LGHDT, CDR2 YNNKEL, per germline (reference sequence). The CDR3 runs 11 residues. Trimming shortened V by 1 base and J by 9 bases, and 7 bases separated the two germline ends.

This clonotype appeared many times. This chain uses TRBV11-2 with TRBJ1-2; D perhaps matches TRBD1 (5 bases). The germline gives CDR1 SGHAT, CDR2 FQNNGV. The CDR3 extends over 14 amino acids. Deletions cut 5 bases from V and 3 bases from J, with 13 bases between. CDR3 in amino acids: CASSPAGVDYGYTF. The CDR3 DNA reads TGTGCCAGCAGCCCCGCGGGGGTAGACTATGGCTACACCTTC.